The 6 T cell receptor beta chains below were found in one sample sequenced in a study of identical twins. Each CDR3 protein is one row after TCRdb ran MiXCR on the 5' RACE reads. The table lists some 500,000 distinct CDR3 sequences, more than 13% of them singletons, with roughly 0.5% in the top ten. A further study also used this sample, focusing on yellow fever vaccine responses in identical twins.

Material for sequencing was CD4+ T cells sorted from blood. Every receptor here comes from a woman under 30 in good health.

The chain has TRBV28 and TRBJ2-2; TRBD2 matches at 7 bases. The CDR3 contains 17 residues. V shed 1 base and J 6 bases; nucleotides not matched to a gene: 11. The V gene's germline CDR1 is MDHEN and CDR2 SYDVKM. The CDR3, as DNA: TGTGCCAGCAGTTTATCCTCGGGGGGAATCGCGTCCGGGGAGCTGTTTTTT. Protein sequence: CASSLSSGGIASGELFF.

The chain links TRBV24-1 to TRBJ1-2, with D possibly being TRBD1 (5 bases). The CDR3 sequence is 13 residues long. The germline V gene has CDR1 KGHDR and CDR2 SFDVKD. V was pared by 3 bases and J by 3 bases, with 7 bases between. The CDR3 loop is CATSDDRDYGYTF. The CDR3 coding sequence is TGTGCCACCAGTGATGACAGAGACTATGGCTACACCTTC.

This clonotype was seen more than once but under ten times. This chain connects TRBV6-2 or TRBV6-3 to TRBJ2-7; perhaps TRBD2 as D (6 bases). Germline CDR1 reads MNHEY; CDR2 reads SVGEGT. This CDR3 contains 14 residues. V lost 6 bases, J lost 5 bases, and 17 bases lay in between. The CDR3 DNA sequence: TGTGCCAGCAGCCGACTAGGCCAGAGAGACGAGCAGTACTTC. This gives the protein CASSRLGQRDEQYF.

V is TRBV2 and J is TRBJ2-4; possibly TRBD1 for D (5 bases). The CDR3 covers 14 residues. Trimming left V 3 bases short and J 8 bases short, with 14 bases between. The germline CDR1 and CDR2 sequences are SNHLY and FYNNEI. The CDR3 here is CASSDLTGRDIQYF. CDR3 sequence (DNA): TGTGCCAGCAGTGATCTCACAGGCCGCGACATTCAGTACTTC.

The chain links TRBV6-2 or TRBV6-3 to TRBJ2-2; tentatively, D is TRBD2 (6 bases). CDR1 and CDR2 (germline): MNHEY, SVGEGT. Between the trimmed V and J ends, which lost 2 bases and 4 bases, there was a span of 14 bases. This CDR3 has 16 amino acids. The CDR3: CASSYGVGTSTGELFF. CDR3 DNA sequence: TGTGCCAGCAGTTACGGAGTAGGGACTTCCACCGGGGAGCTGTTTTTT.

This chain joins TRBV25-1 and TRBJ2-7; no clear D gene. Germline values: CDR1 MGHDK, CDR2 SYGVNS. V lost 6 bases to trimming and J lost 0 bases, with 9 bases between them. The CDR3 is 13 amino acids. The CDR3 DNA follows: TGTGCCAGCAGAGCTAACCCCTCCTACGAGCAGTACTTC. Translating it yields CASRANPSYEQYF.